This entry is about one TCR beta chain. The data belong to a study of blood T cell repertoires in COVID-19. Across the study: From the United States, Italy and Spain came samples of acute and convalescent COVID-19. PBMCs, B-cell-depleted T cells, or T cells provided the cDNA or gDNA that made up the material.

Trimming cost V 6 bases and J 5 bases, with 9 bases left between them. Per the germline V gene, CDR1 is KGHDR and CDR2 is SFDVKD. The length of the CDR3 is 12 residues. In the original workflow: Estimates of nucleated cell counts were drawn from the amplification of reference gene primers. Produced via immunoSEQ multiplex PCR; TCRdb's table is partial and in-frame only. That table supplies the V and J calls and clone size; D and trimming were determined from the DNA. The sample carries under 200,000 clones, roughly 80% recorded once. V usage is TRBV24-1 and J usage is TRBJ2-5; no clear D. The specimen sequenced was PBMCs or T cells enriched from blood (not recorded which). This TCR derives from a woman in her thirties or forties with acute COVID-19. The CDR3 region has the DNA TGTGCCACCAGTTCGAGTCCGGAGACCCAGTACTTC. Its translation: CATSSSPETQYF.